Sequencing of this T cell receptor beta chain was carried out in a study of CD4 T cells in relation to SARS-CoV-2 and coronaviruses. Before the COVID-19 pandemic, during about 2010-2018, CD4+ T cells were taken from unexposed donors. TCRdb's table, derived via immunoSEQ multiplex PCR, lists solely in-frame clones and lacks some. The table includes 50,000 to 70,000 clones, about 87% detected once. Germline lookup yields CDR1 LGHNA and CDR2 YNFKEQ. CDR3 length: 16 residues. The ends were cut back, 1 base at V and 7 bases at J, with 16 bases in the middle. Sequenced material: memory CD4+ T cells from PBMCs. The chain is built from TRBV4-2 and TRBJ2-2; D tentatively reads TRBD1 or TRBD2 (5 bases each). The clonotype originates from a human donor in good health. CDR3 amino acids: CASSQVEGKVNGELFF. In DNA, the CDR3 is TGTGCCAGCAGCCAAGTTGAGGGGAAGGTTAACGGGGAGCTGTTTTTT.